The 7 T cell receptor beta chains below come from one sample, sequenced in a study of T-cell reconstitution after alpha-beta-depleted transplantation in children. Unique molecular identifiers were built into the TCRbeta library. TCRdb itself ran the PCR reads through MiXCR, one entry per CDR3 protein. The data hold hundreds of thousands of distinct CDR3 sequences, with 20% to 30% observed a single time. Sequenced material: PBMCs, mostly from graft donor cells, taken 360 days after TCRalphabeta/CD19-depleted stem cell transplant. Receptors were obtained from a female patient aged 2-15 years who had a stem cell transplant for congenital amegakaryocytic thrombocytopenia, so the T cells may come from the graft donor.

This clonotype was seen many times. The chain has TRBV2 and TRBJ1-6; 8 nucleotides agree with TRBD1. The V segment lost 7 bases and the J segment 9 bases; nucleotides outside the gene matches: 5. Germline-derived CDR1 and CDR2 are SNHLY and FYNNEI. The CDR3 has 13 amino acids. CDR3 DNA: TGTGCCAGCAAAGGACAGGGTGCTTCACCCCTCCACTTT. This encodes CASKGQGASPLHF.

A few counts support this clonotype. J is TRBJ2-7 and V is TRBV4-1; 8 positions match TRBD1. Germline CDR1 MGHRA, CDR2 YSYEKL. The CDR3 sequence is 14 residues long. The J segment lost 5 bases and the V segment lost 1 base, leaving 4 bases of the junction unmatched. CDR3 nucleotide sequence: TGCGCCAGCAGCCAAGTGACAGGGGTCCACGAGCAGTACTTC. Protein product: CASSQVTGVHEQYF.

The CDR3 DNA follows: TGTGCCAGCAGTTTAATGCGGGAGCAGTACTTC. Translating gives CASSLMREQYF. The chain has TRBV28 and TRBJ2-7; D gene uncertain. CDR1 is MDHEN and CDR2 is SYDVKM in the germline V gene. V was shortened by 2 bases and J by 7 bases, with 6 bases between the two germline ends. The CDR3 contains 11 residues.

This clonotype has more than one count but fewer than ten. V and J are TRBV20-1 and TRBJ1-4; possible D gene TRBD1, 5 bases. The germline V gene has CDR1 DFQATT and CDR2 SNEGSKA (reference sequence). The CDR3 is 14 amino acids. The V and J ends lost 0 bases and 7 bases respectively, with 12 bases between them. CDR3 bases: TGCAGTGCTAGAGATTCGACGAGGGGTGAAAAACTGTTTTTT. It is translated as CSARDSTRGEKLFF.

This clonotype was picked up a small number of times. The junction and the germline gene differ at one end; a read error may be behind it. This rearrangement joins TRBV3-1 to TRBJ2-5; TRBD2 matches 7 bases. Germline V CDR1 and CDR2: LGHDT, YNNKEL (reference sequence). The CDR3 covers 14 residues. CDR3: CASRQAGSQETQYF. The DNA of the CDR3 is TGTGCCAGCAGACAAGCGGGGAGTCAAGAGACCCAGTACTTC.

This chain joins TRBV20-1 and TRBJ1-6; 9 positions match TRBD1. Germline assignment: CDR1 DFQATT and CDR2 SNEGSKA (reference sequence). This CDR3 is built from 14 residues. The V gene end was trimmed by 8 bases and the J gene end by 6 bases; junction bases not matched to a gene: 8. CDR3 sequence: CSNDRGLANSPLHF. The DNA of the CDR3 is TGCAGTAACGACAGGGGGTTAGCTAATTCACCCCTCCACTTT.

The chain joins TRBV12-3 or TRBV12-4 to TRBJ2-5; 7 bases are shared with TRBD2. The CDR3 extends over 12 amino acids. The V gene end was trimmed by 6 bases and the J gene end by 4 bases; junction bases not matched to a gene: 2. The CDR3 spells CASRGLGETQYF. In DNA, the CDR3 is TGTGCCAGCAGAGGACTAGGAGAGACCCAGTACTTC.